The 5 T cell receptor beta chains reported below all come from one sample, sequenced in a study of a mutant IDH1 vaccine in newly diagnosed glioma. The sample's time point: week 23, last vaccination. Topical imiquimod accompanied each vaccine dose, which consisted of 300 ug of mutant IDH1 20-mer peptide. Profiled with immunoSEQ multiplex PCR; TCRdb holds only in-frame clones, not every one. Of 50,000 to 85,000 clones in the sample, over 70% are singletons; the top ten hold about an eighth. No cognate antigen is known for these TCRs. This material consisted of PBMCs, taken from a glioma patient whose treatment included an IDH1 peptide vaccine. The origin of the receptors is a man aged 18 to 29 with glioma.

The V call is TRBV18, the J call TRBJ1-4; D gene unclear. With 3 bases removed from V and 5 bases from J, the gap between germline ends came to 13 bases. Germline V gene sequence: CDR1 KGHSH, CDR2 LQKENI. The CDR3 has 15 amino acids. This chain's CDR3 is CASSPQLGINEKLFF. The CDR3 DNA follows: TGTGCCAGCTCACCCCAACTAGGAATAAATGAAAAACTGTTTTTT.

The V gene is TRBV5-1, the J gene TRBJ2-7, with 7 bases fitting TRBD2. CDR1 is SGHRS and CDR2 is YFSETQ in the germline V gene. Trimming cost V 4 bases and J 0 bases; bases outside gene matches: 4. The CDR3 extends over 14 amino acids. The CDR3 nucleotides are TGCGCCAGCAGCACCGGGACTATCTCCTACGAGCAGTACTTC. Protein: CASSTGTISYEQYF.

This chain uses TRBV6-5 with TRBJ1-1, with 9 positions matching TRBD1. This CDR3 comprises 14 residues. Trimming removed 8 bases from V and 2 bases from J; junction bases left unmatched: 6. The germline V gene encodes CDR1 MNHEY and CDR2 SVGAGI. Here the CDR3 reads CASRPDRGNTEAFF. Here the CDR3 DNA reads TGTGCCAGCCGCCCGGACAGGGGCAACACTGAAGCTTTCTTT.

CDR3 sequence: CASRKDRLTGNTIYF. Here the CDR3 DNA reads TGTGCCAGCAGAAAGGACAGGTTGACTGGAAACACCATATATTTT. The chain combines TRBV2 with TRBJ1-3; 7 bases match TRBD1. This CDR3 spans 15 amino acids. V lost 6 bases, J lost 2 bases, and 7 bases stayed unmatched. CDR1 is SNHLY, CDR2 FYNNEI, per germline.

This clone showed up just a few times. V and J are TRBV13 and TRBJ1-5; D not resolved. Trimming took off 4 bases at V and 0 bases at J, with 10 bases between the two ends. This CDR3 has 15 amino acids. Germline V gene lookup returns CDR1 PRHDT and CDR2 FYEKMQ (reference sequence). CDR3 nucleotides: TGTGCCAGCAGCTCGACGAGGTATAGCAATCAGCCCCAGCATTTT. Its translation is CASSSTRYSNQPQHF.